This T cell receptor (beta chain) was obtained from a study of cytomegalovirus exposure and HLA in healthy donors. Study-wide background: A later analysis reported the same platform for the 90 to 150 validation repertoires and the approximately 700 first-cohort repertoires.

V lost 5 bases to trimming and J lost 3 bases, with 13 bases between them. Germline values: CDR1 LNHDA, CDR2 SQIVND (reference sequence). The length of the CDR3 is 14 residues. Only a few counts were recorded for this clone. Its specificity is unknown. Points from the study as a whole: The CMV antigen specificity of three CMV-associated chains was confirmed through in vitro analysis.

The assay was immunoSEQ multiplex PCR, and TCRdb's table has in-frame clones only and misses some. The sample lists 250,000 or so clones; around 87% were seen once. The sample was PBMCs. The clonotype comes from a man younger than 35 in good health and CMV-seronegative. This sequence joins TRBV19 and TRBJ2-5; weak D call: TRBD1 (6 bases). In nucleotides, the CDR3 is TGTGCCAGTAGTCCCTTGACAGGTGAAGAGACCCAGTACTTC. It yields the protein CASSPLTGEETQYF.